These 5 T cell receptor beta chains were all obtained from the same sample, sequenced in a study of blood T cell repertoires in COVID-19 (dated by TCRdb to 2019 to 2021). Libraries were made using the immunoSEQ multiplex PCR assay. The immuneACCESS repertoire file appears here via TCRdb, limited to in-frame rearrangements. These files lack a portion of the clones; in checked studies, under half of the deficit traces to unresolved V genes, and the cause of the others is not known. In all, the sample holds under 150,000 clones, and 70% to 90% of those were seen once. The top ten clonotypes cover about 8% of the sample. Source material: peripheral blood. Receptors were obtained from a woman aged 55-70 years with COVID-19, enrolled during active disease.

The rearrangement links TRBV7-9 to TRBJ2-7, with 7 bases that match TRBD1. The CDR3 sequence is 15 residues long. V shed 5 bases, J shed 3 bases, and the junction held 10 bases outside the gene matches. CDR1 and CDR2 from the germline V gene are SEHNR and FQNEAQ (reference sequence). The CDR3: CASSLGQDNLYEQYF. In nucleotides, the CDR3 is TGTGCCAGCAGCCTAGGACAGGATAATCTCTACGAGCAGTACTTC. Using reference TRBV7-9 and TRBJ2-7 for the parts outside the CDR3, the full variable domain is DTGVSQNPRHKITKRGQNVTFRCDPISEHNRLYWYRQTLGQGPEFLTYFQNEAQLEKSRLLSDRFSAERPKGSFSTLEIQRTEQGDSAMYLCASSLGQDNLYEQYFGPGTRLTVT.

This clone was counted once. At the DNA level, this CDR3 is encoded by other sequences in the same sample as well. This chain connects TRBV11-2 to TRBJ1-6; possibly TRBD1 for D (5 bases). Trimming left V 1 base short and J 8 bases short, with 9 bases between. The CDR3 length is 14 residues. Germline CDR1 is SGHAT and CDR2 is FQNNGV. CDR3 loop: CASSLAGGDSPLHF. Here the CDR3 DNA reads TGTGCCAGCAGCTTAGCGGGGGGAGATTCACCCCTCCACTTT.

In the case of this clone: Within the sample, other DNA sequences also encode this same CDR3. The chain couples TRBV3-1 (or the pseudogene TRBV3-2) to TRBJ2-7, with a weak D call TRBD1 (7 bases). The CDR3 spans 14 residues. Per germline, CDR1 LGHDT and CDR2 YNNKEL (reference sequence). V was clipped by 1 base and J by 4 bases, with 11 bases between them. CDR3 protein: CASSQVRGTYEQYF. The CDR3 nucleotides read TGTGCCAGCAGCCAAGTCAGGGGGACTTACGAGCAGTACTTC.

This chain uses TRBV19 with TRBJ1-2; TRBD1 is a possible D gene (5 bases). CDR3 length: 15 amino acids. V was trimmed by 7 bases and J by 2 bases, leaving 17 bases between them. From germline, CDR1 is LNHDA and CDR2 SQIVND (reference sequence). CDR3 coding DNA: TGTGCCAGTACAAACGCGGCAGGGTGGAACTATGGCTACACCTTC. This encodes CASTNAAGWNYGYTF.

The rearrangement links TRBV7-8 to TRBJ1-2, with a tentative D call TRBD1 (5 bases). Trimming pared 0 bases from V and 2 bases from J, leaving 13 bases between. Germline assignment: CDR1 SGHVS and CDR2 FQNEAQ. The CDR3 spans 16 residues. CDR3 residues: CASSLAGGSYNYGYTF. Written as DNA, the CDR3 is TGTGCCAGCAGCTTAGCGGGGGGGTCTTACAACTATGGCTACACCTTC.